This entry features one T cell receptor beta chain sequence. Its matching antigen is unknown. The length of the CDR3 is 15 residues. V shed 1 base and J shed 2 bases, with 11 bases lying between them. Germline V gene sequence: CDR1 SGDLS, CDR2 YYNGEE. Single viable CD3+CD4+CD8-CD45RO+ cells were sorted as the memory CD4+ T cells. The sample belongs to a study of memory CD4+ T cells and cytomegalovirus serostatus. Whole-study results and caveats: About two fifths of the roughly 150 known CMV-associated TCRbeta sequences appeared in CD4+ memory.

Libraries were prepared by immunoSEQ multiplex PCR; TCRdb keeps only in-frame clonotypes and omits some of them. The sample has tens of thousands of clones; 76% are singletons. The sequenced material came from memory CD4+ T cells from blood. The TCR sequence derives from an adult in good health and CMV-seronegative. The chain carries TRBV9 and TRBJ2-3; a weak D match, TRBD1 (5 bases). CDR3 nucleotides: TGTGCCAGCAGCGTAATGGGGCAGCACACAGATACGCAGTATTTT. Encoded protein: CASSVMGQHTDTQYF.